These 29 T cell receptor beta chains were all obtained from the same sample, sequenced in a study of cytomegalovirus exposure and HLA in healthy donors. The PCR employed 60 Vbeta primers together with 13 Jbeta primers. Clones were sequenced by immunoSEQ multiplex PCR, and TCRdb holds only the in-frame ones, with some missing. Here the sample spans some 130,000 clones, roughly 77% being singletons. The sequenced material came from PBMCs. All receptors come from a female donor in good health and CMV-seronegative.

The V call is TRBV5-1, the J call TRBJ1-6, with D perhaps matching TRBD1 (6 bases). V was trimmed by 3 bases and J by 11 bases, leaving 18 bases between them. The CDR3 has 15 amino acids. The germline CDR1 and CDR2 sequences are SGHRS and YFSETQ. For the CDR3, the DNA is TGCGCCAGCAGCTGGCTGGACAGTCGTCGGACACCCCTCCACTTT. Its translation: CASSWLDSRRTPLHF. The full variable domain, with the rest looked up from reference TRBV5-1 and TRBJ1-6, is KAGVTQTPRYLIKTRGQQVTLSCSPISGHRSVSWYQQTPGQGLQFLFEYFSETQRNKGNFPGRFSGRQFSNSRSEMNVSTLELGDSALYLCASSWLDSRRTPLHFGNGTRLTVT.

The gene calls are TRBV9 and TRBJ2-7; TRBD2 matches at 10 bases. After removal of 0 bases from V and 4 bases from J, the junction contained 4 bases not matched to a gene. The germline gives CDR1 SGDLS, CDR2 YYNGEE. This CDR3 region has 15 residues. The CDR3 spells CASSVGASGSYEQYF. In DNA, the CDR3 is TGTGCCAGCAGCGTAGGAGCTAGCGGGAGTTACGAGCAGTACTTC.

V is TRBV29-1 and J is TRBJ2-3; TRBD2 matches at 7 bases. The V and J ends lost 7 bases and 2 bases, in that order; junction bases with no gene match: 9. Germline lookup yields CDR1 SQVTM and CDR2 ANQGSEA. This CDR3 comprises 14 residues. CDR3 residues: CSAGEGIDTDTQYF. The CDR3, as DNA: TGCAGCGCCGGGGAGGGAATCGACACAGATACGCAGTATTTT.

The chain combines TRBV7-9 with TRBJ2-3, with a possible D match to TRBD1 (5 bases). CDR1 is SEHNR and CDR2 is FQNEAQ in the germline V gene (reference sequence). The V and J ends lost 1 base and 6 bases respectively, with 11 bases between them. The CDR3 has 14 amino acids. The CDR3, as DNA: TGTGCCAGCAGCTTAGACAGGTCTACGGATACGCAGTATTTT. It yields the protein CASSLDRSTDTQYF.

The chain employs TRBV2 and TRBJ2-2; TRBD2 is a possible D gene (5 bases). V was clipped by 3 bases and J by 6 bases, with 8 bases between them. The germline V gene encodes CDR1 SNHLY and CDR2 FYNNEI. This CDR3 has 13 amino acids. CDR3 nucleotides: TGTGCCAGCAGTGACGCGGAGGCCGGGGAGCTGTTTTTT. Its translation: CASSDAEAGELFF.

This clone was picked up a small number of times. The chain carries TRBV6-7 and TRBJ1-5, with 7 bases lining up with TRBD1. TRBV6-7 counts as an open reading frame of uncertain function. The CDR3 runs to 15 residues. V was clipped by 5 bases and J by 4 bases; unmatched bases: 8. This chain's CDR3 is CASSHWGTVNQPQHF. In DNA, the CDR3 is TGTGCCAGCAGTCACTGGGGGACAGTTAATCAGCCCCAGCATTTT.

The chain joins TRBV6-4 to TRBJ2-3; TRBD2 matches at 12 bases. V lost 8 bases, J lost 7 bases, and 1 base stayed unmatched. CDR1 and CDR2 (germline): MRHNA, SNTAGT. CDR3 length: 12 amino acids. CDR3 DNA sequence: TGTGCCAGCGGACTAGCGGGGAATACGCAGTATTTT. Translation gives CASGLAGNTQYF.

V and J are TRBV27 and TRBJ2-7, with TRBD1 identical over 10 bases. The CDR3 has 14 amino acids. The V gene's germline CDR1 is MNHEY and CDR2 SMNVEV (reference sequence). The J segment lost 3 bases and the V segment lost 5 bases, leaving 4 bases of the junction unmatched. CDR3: CASSPGQGIYEQYF. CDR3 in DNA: TGTGCCAGCAGTCCGGGACAGGGGATCTACGAGCAGTACTTC.

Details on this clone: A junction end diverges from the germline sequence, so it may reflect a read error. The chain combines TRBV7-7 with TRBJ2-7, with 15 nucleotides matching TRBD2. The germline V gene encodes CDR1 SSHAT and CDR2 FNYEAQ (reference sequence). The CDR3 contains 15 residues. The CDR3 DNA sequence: TGTGCTAGCAGCTCGGGACTAGCGGGGGGATACGAGCAGTACTTC. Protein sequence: CASSSGLAGGYEQYF. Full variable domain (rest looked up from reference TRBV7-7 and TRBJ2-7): GAGVSQSPRYKVTKRGQDVTLRCDPISSHATLYWYQQALGQGPEFLTYFNYEAQPDKSGLPSDRFSAERPEGSISTLTIQRTEQRDSAMYRCASSSGLAGGYEQYFGPGTRLTVT.

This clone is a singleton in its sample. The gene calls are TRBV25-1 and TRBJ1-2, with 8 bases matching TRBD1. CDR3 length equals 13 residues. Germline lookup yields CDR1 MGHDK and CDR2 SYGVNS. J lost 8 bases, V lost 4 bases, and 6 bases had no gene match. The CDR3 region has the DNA TGTGCCAGCAGTGCTCAGACAGGGGTCGGCTACACCTTC. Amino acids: CASSAQTGVGYTF.

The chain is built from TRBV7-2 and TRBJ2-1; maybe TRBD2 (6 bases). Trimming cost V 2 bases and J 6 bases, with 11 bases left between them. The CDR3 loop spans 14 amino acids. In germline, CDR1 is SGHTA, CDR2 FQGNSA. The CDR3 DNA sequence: TGTGCCAGCAGCTTACACGGGACTCCCAATGAGCAGTTCTTC. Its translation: CASSLHGTPNEQFF.

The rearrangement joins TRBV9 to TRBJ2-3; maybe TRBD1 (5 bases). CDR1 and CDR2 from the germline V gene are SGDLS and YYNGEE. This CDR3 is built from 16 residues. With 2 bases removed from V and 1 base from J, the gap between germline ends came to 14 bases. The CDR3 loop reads CASSVPRAGRTDTQYF. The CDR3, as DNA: TGTGCCAGCAGCGTGCCCCGGGCAGGGCGCACAGATACGCAGTATTTT.

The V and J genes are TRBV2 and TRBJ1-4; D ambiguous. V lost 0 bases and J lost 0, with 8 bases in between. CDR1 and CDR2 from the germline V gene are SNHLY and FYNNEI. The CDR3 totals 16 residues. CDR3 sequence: CASSEARLATNEKLFF. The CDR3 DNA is TGTGCCAGCAGTGAAGCGCGACTGGCAACTAATGAAAAACTGTTTTTT.

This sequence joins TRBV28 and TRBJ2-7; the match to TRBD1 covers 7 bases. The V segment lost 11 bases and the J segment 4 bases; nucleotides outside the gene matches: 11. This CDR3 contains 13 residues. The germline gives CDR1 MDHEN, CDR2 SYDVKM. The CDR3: CASVDRRAYEQYF. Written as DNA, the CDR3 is TGTGCCTCGGTGGACAGGCGGGCGTACGAGCAGTACTTC.

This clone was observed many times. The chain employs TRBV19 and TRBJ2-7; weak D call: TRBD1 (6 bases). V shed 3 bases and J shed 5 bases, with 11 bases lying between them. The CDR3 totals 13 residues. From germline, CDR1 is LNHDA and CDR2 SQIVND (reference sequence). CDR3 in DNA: TGTGCCAGTAGTATGAACAGGGCAAACGAGCAGTACTTC. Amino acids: CASSMNRANEQYF. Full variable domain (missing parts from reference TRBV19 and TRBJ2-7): DGGITQSPKYLFRKEGQNVTLSCEQNLNHDAMYWYRQDPGQGLRLIYYSQIVNDFQKGDIAEGYSVSREKKESFPLTVTSAQKNPTAFYLCASSMNRANEQYFGPGTRLTVT.

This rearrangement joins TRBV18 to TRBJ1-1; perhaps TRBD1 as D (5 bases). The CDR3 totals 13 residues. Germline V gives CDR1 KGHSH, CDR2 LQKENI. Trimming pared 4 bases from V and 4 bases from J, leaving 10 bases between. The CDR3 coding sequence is TGTGCCAGCTCACTCGACACAGGCACTGAAGCTTTCTTT. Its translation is CASSLDTGTEAFF.

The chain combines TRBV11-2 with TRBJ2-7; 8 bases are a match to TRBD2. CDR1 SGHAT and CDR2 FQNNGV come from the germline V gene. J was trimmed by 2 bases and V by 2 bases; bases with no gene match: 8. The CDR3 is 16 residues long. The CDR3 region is CASSLLSGRRAYEQYF. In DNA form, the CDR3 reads TGTGCCAGCAGCTTACTGAGCGGGAGAAGGGCCTACGAGCAGTACTTC.

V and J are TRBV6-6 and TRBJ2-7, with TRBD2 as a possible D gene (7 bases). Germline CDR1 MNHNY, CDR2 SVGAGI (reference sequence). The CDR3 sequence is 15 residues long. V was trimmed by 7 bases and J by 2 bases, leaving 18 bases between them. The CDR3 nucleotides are TGTGCCAGCACTCGGGGGCAGGGAGGGGCCTACGAGCAGTACTTC. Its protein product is CASTRGQGGAYEQYF.

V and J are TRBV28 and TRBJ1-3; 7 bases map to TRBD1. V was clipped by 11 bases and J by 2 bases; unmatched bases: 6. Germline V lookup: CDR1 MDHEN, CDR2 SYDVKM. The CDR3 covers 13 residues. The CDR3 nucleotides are TGTGCCTCCCTCAGGGGGACTGGAAACACCATATATTTT. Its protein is CASLRGTGNTIYF. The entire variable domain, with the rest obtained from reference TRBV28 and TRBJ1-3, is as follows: DVKVTQSSRYLVKRTGEKVFLECVQDMDHENMFWYRQDPGLGLRLIYFSYDVKMKEKGDIPEGYSVSREKKERFSLILESASTNQTSMYLCASLRGTGNTIYFGEGSWLTVV.

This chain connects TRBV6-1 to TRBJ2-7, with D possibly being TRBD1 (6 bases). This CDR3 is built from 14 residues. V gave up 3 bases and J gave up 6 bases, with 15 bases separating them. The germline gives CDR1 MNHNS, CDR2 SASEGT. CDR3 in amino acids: CASSDRSGEREQYF. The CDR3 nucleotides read TGTGCCAGCAGTGACAGGTCAGGGGAGCGCGAGCAGTACTTC.

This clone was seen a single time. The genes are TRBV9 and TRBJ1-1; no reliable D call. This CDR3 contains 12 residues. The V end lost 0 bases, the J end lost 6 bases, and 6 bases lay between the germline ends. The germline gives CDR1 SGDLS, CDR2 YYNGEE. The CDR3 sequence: CASSVDNSEAFF. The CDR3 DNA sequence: TGTGCCAGCAGCGTAGATAACTCTGAAGCTTTCTTT.

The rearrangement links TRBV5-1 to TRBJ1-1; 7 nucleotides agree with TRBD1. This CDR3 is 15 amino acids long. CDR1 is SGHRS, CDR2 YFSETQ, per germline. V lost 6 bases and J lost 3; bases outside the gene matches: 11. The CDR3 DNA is TGCGCCAGCACCTCGACAGGGCGGGAGGACACTGAAGCTTTCTTT. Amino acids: CASTSTGREDTEAFF.

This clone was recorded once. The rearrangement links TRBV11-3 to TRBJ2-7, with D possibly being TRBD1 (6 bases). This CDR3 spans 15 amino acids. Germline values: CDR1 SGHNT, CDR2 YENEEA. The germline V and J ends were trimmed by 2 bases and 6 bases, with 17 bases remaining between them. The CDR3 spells CASSLLGGPRGEQYF. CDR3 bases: TGTGCCAGCAGCTTATTGGGCGGCCCCAGGGGCGAGCAGTACTTC.

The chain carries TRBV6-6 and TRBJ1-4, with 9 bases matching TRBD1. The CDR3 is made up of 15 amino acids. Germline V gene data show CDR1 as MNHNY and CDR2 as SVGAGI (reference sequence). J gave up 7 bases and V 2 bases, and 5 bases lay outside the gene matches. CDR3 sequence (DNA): TGTGCCAGCAGTTACCCCGGGACAGGGACTGAAAAACTGTTTTTT. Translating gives CASSYPGTGTEKLFF.

The DNA of the CDR3 is TGTGCCAGTAGTATAGATCTAGCGGGAGGGCTTAATGAGCAGTTCTTC. Protein: CASSIDLAGGLNEQFF. V gene TRBV19 combines with J gene TRBJ2-1, with 12 bases aligning to TRBD2. CDR1 is LNHDA, CDR2 SQIVND, per germline (reference sequence). The V segment lost 0 bases and the J segment 7 bases; nucleotides outside the gene matches: 4. CDR3 length: 16 residues.

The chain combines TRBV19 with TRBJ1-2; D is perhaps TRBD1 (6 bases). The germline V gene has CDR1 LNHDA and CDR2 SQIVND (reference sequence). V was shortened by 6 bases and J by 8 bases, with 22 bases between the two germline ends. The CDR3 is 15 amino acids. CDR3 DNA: TGTGCCAGTAGAACCTCAGGGGATCCGGTGTCGGGCTACACCTTC. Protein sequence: CASRTSGDPVSGYTF.

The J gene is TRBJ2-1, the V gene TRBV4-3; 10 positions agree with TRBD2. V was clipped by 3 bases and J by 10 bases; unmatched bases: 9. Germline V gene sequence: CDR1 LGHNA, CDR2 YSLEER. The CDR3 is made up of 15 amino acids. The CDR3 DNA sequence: TGCGCCAGCAGCCAGTGGGTTAGCGGGGGGAAAGAGCAGTTCTTC. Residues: CASSQWVSGGKEQFF.

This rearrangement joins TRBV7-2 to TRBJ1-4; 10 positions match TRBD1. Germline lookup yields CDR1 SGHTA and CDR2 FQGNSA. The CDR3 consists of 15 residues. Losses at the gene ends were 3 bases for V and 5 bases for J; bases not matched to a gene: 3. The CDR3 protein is CASSLRTGGNEKLFF. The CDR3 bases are TGTGCCAGCAGCTTGAGGACAGGGGGGAATGAAAAACTGTTTTTT. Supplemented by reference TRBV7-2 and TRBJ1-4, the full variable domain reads GAGVSQSPSNKVTEKGKDVELRCDPISGHTALYWYRQSLGQGLEFLIYFQGNSAPDKSGLPSDRFSAERTGGSVSTLTIQRTQQEDSAVYLCASSLRTGGNEKLFFGSGTQLSVL.

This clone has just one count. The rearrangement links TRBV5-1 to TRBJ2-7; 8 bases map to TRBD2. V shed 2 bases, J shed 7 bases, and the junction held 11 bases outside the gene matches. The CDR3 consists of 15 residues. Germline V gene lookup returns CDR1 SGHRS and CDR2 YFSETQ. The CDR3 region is CASSLSGGPEGEQYF. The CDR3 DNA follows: TGCGCCAGCAGCTTATCGGGGGGGCCGGAGGGGGAGCAGTACTTC.